The 25 T cell receptor beta chains below all came from one sample that was sequenced in a study of Graves' ophthalmopathy and Graves' hyperthyroidism (dated by TCRdb to about 2018). These reads were obtained on an Illumina HiSeq 2000. For repertoire sequencing, TCR beta CDR3 regions were amplified from RNA transcripts. HTBI primers and the Qiagen OneStep RT-PCR kit were used in a first-round RT-PCR, which was followed by a second-round multiplex PCR, size selection and purification. TCRdb trimmed public reads at Q25 via fastp, called clones via MiXCR and kept in-frame beta chains. Identical CDR3 proteins give one entry, which carries the most common genes and DNA. The sample table contains 300,000 to 350,000 distinct CDR3 sequences; only one count was recorded for 15% to 20% of them. The ten largest account for over 9% of the sample. The source material was peripheral blood. The receptors stem from an adult man with Graves' ophthalmopathy.

In this sample, this clonotype turned up many times. V usage is TRBV6-1 and J usage is TRBJ1-1; 8 nucleotides line up with TRBD1. The junction had 4 bases not matched to a gene; V was cut back by 6 bases and J by 1 base. Germline V lookup: CDR1 MNHNS, CDR2 SASEGT. The CDR3 spans 14 residues. CDR3 DNA: TGTGCCAGCAGAAAAGGGACAGGGAACACTGAAGCTTTCTTT. Translated: CASRKGTGNTEAFF.

This clonotype was recorded many times. V usage is TRBV20-1 and J usage is TRBJ2-5; D not resolved. The germline gives CDR1 DFQATT, CDR2 SNEGSKA (reference sequence). The CDR3 spans 11 residues. Trimming left V 7 bases short and J 5 bases short, with 11 bases between. This CDR3 is CSGRQGETQYF. In DNA, the CDR3 is TGCAGTGGGCGACAAGGGGAGACCCAGTACTTC.

This clonotype was seen repeatedly, ten times or more. The rearrangement links TRBV11-2 to TRBJ2-7; the match to TRBD1 covers 10 bases. The germline V gene encodes CDR1 SGHAT and CDR2 FQNNGV. This CDR3 has 14 residues. J lost 5 bases, V lost 2 bases, and 3 bases had no gene match. CDR3 DNA sequence: TGTGCCAGCAGCTTAATCGGGACAGGGGACGAGCAGTACTTC. Translation gives CASSLIGTGDEQYF.

This clonotype was picked up a small number of times. A single base separates this from a much larger clone, so it may be a read error. The chain uses TRBV9 and TRBJ2-7; 8 nucleotides match TRBD1. V dropped 3 bases and J dropped 6; count of bases not matched to a gene: 8. This CDR3 is built from 14 residues. The V gene's germline CDR1 is SGDLS and CDR2 YYNGEE. CDR3 bases: TGTGCCAGCAGCGGGGCAGGGGGCTTCGGCGAGCAGTACTTC. Its translation: CASSGAGGFGEQYF.

In its sample, this clonotype was seen many times. V is TRBV12-3 or TRBV12-4 and J is TRBJ2-2; D possibly corresponds to TRBD2 (6 bases). The V gene lost 6 bases and the J gene lost 0 bases, with 14 bases spanning the gap. The CDR3 is made up of 16 amino acids. CDR3 in DNA: TGTGCCAGCAGACCCGCGGGGAGAGCGAACACCGGGGAGCTGTTTTTT. Residues: CASRPAGRANTGELFF.

This clonotype was seen repeatedly, ten times or more. V and J are TRBV20-1 and TRBJ1-1, with D perhaps matching TRBD1 (5 bases). CDR1 and CDR2 (germline): DFQATT, SNEGSKA (reference sequence). CDR3 length equals 16 residues. Trimming left V 6 bases short and J 1 base short, with 21 bases between. The CDR3 DNA reads as TGCAGTGCACCCATCAGGGACCCGAATAGGAACACTGAAGCTTTCTTT. Translated: CSAPIRDPNRNTEAFF.

This clonotype was seen ten or more times. This rearrangement joins TRBV7-9 to TRBJ1-2; D might be TRBD1 (5 bases). Germline V gene lookup returns CDR1 SEHNR and CDR2 FQNEAQ (reference sequence). Trimming took 5 bases from V and 13 from J, leaving 17 bases between them. This CDR3 has 12 amino acids. For the CDR3, the DNA is TGTGCCAGCAGCAGCCAAGGGGTCGGAGTCACCTTC. It is translated as CASSSQGVGVTF.

The chain is built from TRBV7-8 and TRBJ1-2; D is possibly TRBD1 (5 bases). There are 13 residues in the CDR3. Germline V lookup: CDR1 SGHVS, CDR2 FQNEAQ. V was cut by 5 bases and J by 5 bases, with 12 bases left in between. The CDR3 DNA sequence: TGTGCCAGCAGCCTCGGGGGGGGATATGGCTACACCTTC. Residues: CASSLGGGYGYTF.

In its sample, this clonotype was seen many times. V is TRBV12-3 or TRBV12-4 and J is TRBJ1-5; the match to TRBD1 covers 7 bases. V lost 6 bases, J lost 6 bases, and 17 bases stayed unmatched. The CDR3 has 17 amino acids. The CDR3 sequence: CASSSGAGGLVVQPQHF. The CDR3 DNA is TGTGCCAGCAGCTCCGGGGCAGGGGGACTAGTAGTTCAGCCCCAGCATTTT.

The chain recombines TRBV12-3 or TRBV12-4 with TRBJ1-1; D uncertain. The CDR3 has 11 residues. V was trimmed by 6 bases and J by 9 bases, leaving 11 bases between them. CDR3 residues: CASSDRGKAFF. The CDR3 region has the DNA TGTGCCAGCAGCGACCGAGGGAAAGCTTTCTTT.

This clonotype occurred many times. V is TRBV28 and J is TRBJ2-7; D tentatively reads TRBD1 or TRBD2 (5 bases each). The germline V gene encodes CDR1 MDHEN and CDR2 SYDVKM. This CDR3 is built from 15 residues. V lost 4 bases to trimming and J lost 2 bases, with 15 bases between them. As DNA, the CDR3 is TGTGCCAGCAGTTCAGGGCCGCCCGGGACCTACGAGCAGTACTTC. It yields the protein CASSSGPPGTYEQYF. The full variable domain, its missing parts supplied by reference TRBV28 and TRBJ2-7, is DVKVTQSSRYLVKRTGEKVFLECVQDMDHENMFWYRQDPGLGLRLIYFSYDVKMKEKGDIPEGYSVSREKKERFSLILESASTNQTSMYLCASSSGPPGTYEQYFGPGTRLTVT.

This clonotype was seen a handful of times. The J gene is TRBJ1-1, the V gene TRBV28, with a tentative D call TRBD1 (5 bases). V lost 6 bases and J lost 8, with 13 bases in between. CDR3 length: 12 residues. The germline V gene encodes CDR1 MDHEN and CDR2 SYDVKM. CDR3 loop: CASSTTRTEAFF. CDR3 DNA: TGTGCCAGCAGCACAACTAGGACAGAAGCTTTCTTT.

Of note for this clonotype: A single base separates this from a much larger clone, so it may be a read error. CDR3 sequence (DNA): TGCGCCAGCAGCGACCCGGGACAGGCCTACAAGCAGTACTTC. This codes for CASSDPGQAYKQYF. V gene TRBV5-1 combines with J gene TRBJ2-7; TRBD1 matches 8 bases. Germline V gives CDR1 SGHRS, CDR2 YFSETQ. The length of the CDR3 is 14 residues.

This sequence joins TRBV6-2 or TRBV6-3 and TRBJ1-1; 11 positions agree with TRBD1. Germline lookup yields CDR1 MNHEY and CDR2 SVGEGT. J gave up 6 bases and V 4 bases, and 4 bases lay outside the gene matches. The CDR3 totals 14 residues. DNA of the CDR3: TGTGCCAGCAGTTCGCCGGGACAGGGGGCTGAAGCTTTCTTT. Translation gives CASSSPGQGAEAFF.

This clonotype has a count of ten or more. The genes are TRBV14 and TRBJ2-7; D is unclear. The CDR3 loop spans 11 amino acids. V lost 5 bases and J 3 bases, leaving 5 bases between the germline ends. Germline V gene lookup returns CDR1 SGHDN and CDR2 FVKESK. DNA for the CDR3: TGTGCCAGCAGCAAGAACTACGAGCAGTACTTC. Translating gives CASSKNYEQYF.

Comments on this clonotype: An end of the junction does not agree with germline; a read error may underlie this. The genes are TRBV25-1 and TRBJ2-5; TRBD2 is a possible D gene (5 bases). Germline V gives CDR1 MGHDK, CDR2 SYGVNS. There are 14 residues in the CDR3. CDR3 DNA sequence: TGTGTCAGCAGTGAATTAAAGGGAGAAGAGACCCAGTACTTC. Encoded protein: CVSSELKGEETQYF.

This clonotype was detected once. The chain has TRBV12-3 or TRBV12-4 and TRBJ2-7; a possible D gene is TRBD1 (6 bases). The CDR3 extends over 15 amino acids. Trimming took off 0 bases at V and 3 bases at J, with 12 bases between the two ends. The CDR3 DNA sequence: TGTGCCAGCAGTTTAGCAGGGGGTCTCAACTACGAGCAGTACTTC. Protein sequence: CASSLAGGLNYEQYF.

The chain recombines TRBV6-1 with TRBJ1-1; a possible D gene is TRBD1 (6 bases). Germline CDR1 MNHNS, CDR2 SASEGT. The CDR3 has 15 amino acids. V was trimmed by 7 bases and J by 9 bases, leaving 24 bases between them. The DNA for the CDR3 is TGTGCCAGCATCGAGAGGGGAGGGGGTTGGGAAAAAGCTTTCTTT. The encoded protein is CASIERGGGWEKAFF.

Details on this clonotype: The junction differs from germline at one of its ends, possibly a read error. V is TRBV5-5 and J is TRBJ2-7; D is perhaps TRBD1 or TRBD2 (5 bases each). The CDR3 loop spans 13 amino acids. The germline V gene has CDR1 SGHKS and CDR2 YYEKEE (reference sequence). The CDR3, as DNA: TGTGCCAGCACCCCGGGAAGGGGCTTCGAGCAGTCCTTC. This codes for CASTPGRGFEQSF.

This clonotype showed up many times. V gene TRBV20-1 combines with J gene TRBJ1-2, with TRBD1 identical over 7 bases. The germline CDR1 and CDR2 sequences are DFQATT and SNEGSKA (reference sequence). This CDR3 is built from 14 residues. Unmatched junction bases numbered 12, after V lost 3 bases and J lost 8 bases. The CDR3 here is CSARDRPTSLGYTF. The CDR3 region has the DNA TGCAGTGCTAGGGACAGGCCCACCTCTCTCGGCTACACCTTC.

This clonotype has ten or more counts. The gene calls are TRBV9 and TRBJ2-7; D is unresolved. The CDR3 is 15 amino acids. V lost 4 bases and J lost 5, with 19 bases in between. CDR1 and CDR2 (germline): SGDLS, YYNGEE. CDR3 nucleotides: TGTGCCAGCAGCCCAACAGCGACCCAGATCAACGAGCAGTACTTC. It codes for CASSPTATQINEQYF.

Many counts were recorded for this clonotype. The rearrangement joins TRBV9 to TRBJ1-2; D unresolved. The germline V and J ends were trimmed by 0 bases and 0 bases, with 9 bases remaining between them. CDR3 length equals 15 residues. The V gene's germline CDR1 is SGDLS and CDR2 YYNGEE. The CDR3 loop reads CASSVDEFPNYGYTF. The CDR3 DNA follows: TGTGCCAGCAGCGTAGATGAATTTCCTAACTATGGCTACACCTTC.

This clonotype came up many times. The rearrangement links TRBV20-1 to TRBJ1-2, with D perhaps matching TRBD1 (6 bases). The V gene lost 6 bases and the J gene lost 3 bases, with 17 bases spanning the gap. CDR3 length: 14 residues. Germline loops: CDR1 DFQATT, CDR2 SNEGSKA (reference sequence). The CDR3 region is CSALRGVEDYGYTF. The CDR3 coding sequence is TGCAGTGCGTTAAGGGGGGTGGAGGACTATGGCTACACCTTC.

This clonotype has ten or more counts. The chain couples TRBV28 to TRBJ2-2; D gene ambiguous. The germline gives CDR1 MDHEN, CDR2 SYDVKM. The CDR3 has 13 residues. V dropped 5 bases and J dropped 5 bases, with 9 bases sitting between them. For the CDR3, the DNA is TGTGCCAGCAGTCTGCACCAAACCGGGGAGCTGTTTTTT. It translates to CASSLHQTGELFF.

This chain links TRBV7-6 with TRBJ2-5; D possibly corresponds to TRBD2 (5 bases). The CDR3 loop spans 14 amino acids. Trimming shortened V by 4 bases and J by 1 base, and 10 bases separated the two germline ends. The germline V gene has CDR1 SGHVS and CDR2 FNYEAQ. The CDR3 region has the DNA TGTGCCAGCAGCTCGTCGCGGGCCCAAGAGACCCAGTACTTC. Encoded protein: CASSSSRAQETQYF.